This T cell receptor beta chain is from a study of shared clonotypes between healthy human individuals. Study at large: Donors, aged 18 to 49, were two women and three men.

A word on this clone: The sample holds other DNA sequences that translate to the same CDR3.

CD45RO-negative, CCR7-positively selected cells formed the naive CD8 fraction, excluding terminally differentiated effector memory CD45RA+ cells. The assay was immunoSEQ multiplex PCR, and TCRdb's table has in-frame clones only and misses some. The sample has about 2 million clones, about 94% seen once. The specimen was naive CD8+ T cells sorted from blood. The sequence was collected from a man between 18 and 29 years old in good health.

The CDR3 sequence is CASSQVGGETQYF. CDR3 coding DNA: TGCGCCAGCAGCCAAGTGGGGGGAGAGACCCAGTACTTC. The rearrangement joins TRBV4-1 to TRBJ2-5; D possibly corresponds to TRBD2 (6 bases). V was clipped by 1 base and J by 4 bases, with 7 bases between them. This CDR3 region has 13 residues. Germline assignment: CDR1 MGHRA and CDR2 YSYEKL.